This T cell receptor (beta chain) derives from a study of blood T cell repertoires in COVID-19. This clone turned up a few times. Libraries were prepared by immunoSEQ multiplex PCR; TCRdb keeps only in-frame clonotypes and omits some of them. This table holds around 250,000 clones, approximately 86% found once. Germline CDR1 reads SGHKS; CDR2 reads YYEKEE (reference sequence). CDR3 length equals 16 residues. Germline trimming cut 3 bases from V and 5 bases from J; bases unmatched to any gene: 9. This clonotype was obtained from a woman younger than 30 with acute or convalescent COVID-19. Sequencing used peripheral blood. The chain recombines TRBV5-5 with TRBJ2-1; 9 bases are shared with TRBD1. The CDR3 here is CASSYRDRAANNEQFF. The CDR3 DNA reads as TGTGCCAGCAGCTACCGGGACAGGGCCGCTAACAATGAGCAGTTCTTC.